Given below is one T cell receptor (beta chain) in context. Generated by immunoSEQ multiplex PCR, the TCRdb table keeps only in-frame clones and is missing some. The data contain about 73,000 clones, 82% of them singletons. The data derive from a study of blood T cell repertoires in COVID-19. Study in general: Spain, Italy and the United States supplied samples that represented acute and convalescent COVID-19.

This TCR was recovered from a woman between 55 and 75 years old with acute or convalescent COVID-19. Sequencing input: peripheral blood.

The CDR3 nucleotides read TGTGCCAGCTCAAATAGCGGGGGGGTCGGGACCCAGTACTTC. Its protein product is CASSNSGGVGTQYF. The rearrangement uses TRBV9 and TRBJ2-5; the match to TRBD2 covers 11 bases. The V gene end was trimmed by 7 bases and the J gene end by 7 bases; junction bases not matched to a gene: 9. Germline CDR1 reads SGDLS; CDR2 reads YYNGEE. This CDR3 is built from 14 residues. Drawing the rest from reference TRBV9 and TRBJ2-5, the complete variable domain is DSGVTQTPKHLITATGQRVTLRCSPRSGDLSVYWYQQSLDQGLQFLIQYYNGEERAKGNILERFSAQQFPDLHSELNLSSLELGDSALYFCASSNSGGVGTQYFGPGTRLLVL.